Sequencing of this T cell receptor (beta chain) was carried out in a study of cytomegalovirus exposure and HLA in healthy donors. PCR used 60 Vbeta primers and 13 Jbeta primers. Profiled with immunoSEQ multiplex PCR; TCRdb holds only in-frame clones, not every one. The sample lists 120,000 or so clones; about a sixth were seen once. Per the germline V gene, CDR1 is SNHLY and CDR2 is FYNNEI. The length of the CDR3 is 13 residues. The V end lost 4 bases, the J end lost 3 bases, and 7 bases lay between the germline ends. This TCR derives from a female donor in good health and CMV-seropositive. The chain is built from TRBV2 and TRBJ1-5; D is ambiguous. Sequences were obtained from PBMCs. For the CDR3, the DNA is TGTGCCAGCAGTGGAGGCAACAATCAGCCCCAGCATTTT. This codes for CASSGGNNQPQHF.